A single sample gave rise to the 22 T cell receptor beta chains below, sequenced in a study of blood T cell repertoires in COVID-19. Assay: immunoSEQ multiplex PCR; the TCRdb copy retains only in-frame clones and omits some. The table records under 300,000 clones, nearly 90% of them present only once. Input material: PBMCs or T cells enriched from blood (not recorded which). All receptors come from a woman aged 55-69 years who had recovered from COVID-19.

Regarding this clone: This specimen includes other DNA sequences encoding the same CDR3. The V gene is TRBV19, the J gene TRBJ1-1, with TRBD1 matching 7 bases. Germline CDR1 and CDR2: LNHDA and SQIVND (reference sequence). The CDR3 has 14 residues. V was clipped by 5 bases and J by 3 bases; unmatched bases: 6. CDR3: CASSARTGDTEAFF. CDR3 in DNA: TGTGCCAGTAGTGCGAGGACAGGCGACACTGAAGCTTTCTTT.

This clone came up once. This chain links TRBV7-9 with TRBJ2-1, with D possibly being TRBD1 (6 bases). CDR3 length: 16 residues. The V gene lost 3 bases and the J gene lost 6 bases, with 18 bases spanning the gap. In germline, CDR1 is SEHNR, CDR2 FQNEAQ (reference sequence). The CDR3 bases are TGTGCCAGCAGCTTTTTGACAGGCACCCTCTCCAATGAGCAGTTCTTC. Its protein product is CASSFLTGTLSNEQFF. Based on the CDR3 plus reference TRBV7-9 and TRBJ2-1, the full variable domain is DTGVSQNPRHKITKRGQNVTFRCDPISEHNRLYWYRQTLGQGPEFLTYFQNEAQLEKSRLLSDRFSAERPKGSFSTLEIQRTEQGDSAMYLCASSFLTGTLSNEQFFGPGTRLTVL.

J is TRBJ2-7 and V is TRBV19; 11 bases match TRBD1. Trimming at V came to 4 bases and at J to 6 bases, leaving 5 bases not matched to a gene. Germline V lookup: CDR1 LNHDA, CDR2 SQIVND (reference sequence). There are 14 residues in the CDR3. CDR3 in amino acids: CASSTGQGGREQYF. CDR3 nucleotides: TGTGCCAGTAGTACGGGACAGGGGGGCCGCGAGCAGTACTTC.

This sequence joins TRBV30 and TRBJ1-1; 8 bases map to TRBD1. Germline V gives CDR1 GTSNPN, CDR2 SVGIG (reference sequence). The trim removed 8 bases at V and 1 base at J, leaving 3 bases unmatched. The CDR3 has 12 residues. The DNA of the CDR3 is TGTGCCCTTGACAGGGGGAACACTGAAGCTTTCTTT. Amino acids: CALDRGNTEAFF.

The V and J genes are TRBV5-6 and TRBJ2-2; D perhaps matches TRBD2 (6 bases). The ends were cut back, 5 bases at V and 1 base at J, with 12 bases in the middle. This CDR3 contains 15 residues. Germline values: CDR1 SGHDT, CDR2 YYEEEE. The CDR3 DNA follows: TGTGCCAGCAGTCGGATAGCGGTGAACACCGGGGAGCTGTTTTTT. Protein: CASSRIAVNTGELFF.

The V call is TRBV20-1, the J call TRBJ1-4; perhaps TRBD1 as D (6 bases). V was cut by 3 bases and J by 8 bases, with 16 bases left in between. Germline values: CDR1 DFQATT, CDR2 SNEGSKA (reference sequence). The CDR3 length is 14 residues. The CDR3 loop is CSASRADQGEKLFF. CDR3 in DNA: TGCAGTGCTAGTAGGGCGGATCAGGGGGAAAAACTGTTTTTT.

The gene calls are TRBV27 and TRBJ2-1, with 8 bases identical to TRBD2. V dropped 7 bases and J dropped 0; count of bases not matched to a gene: 5. The germline V gene has CDR1 MNHEY and CDR2 SMNVEV (reference sequence). The CDR3 runs 15 residues. Written as DNA, the CDR3 is TGTGCCAGCACCCGGGGGGGCCGCTCCTACAATGAGCAGTTCTTC. Translated: CASTRGGRSYNEQFF.

J is TRBJ2-3 and V is TRBV7-8, with no clear D. Germline CDR1 and CDR2: SGHVS and FQNEAQ. The CDR3 is made up of 12 amino acids. Trimming shortened V by 7 bases and J by 4 bases, and 9 bases separated the two germline ends. The CDR3 DNA follows: TGTGCCAGCACCCCCGCGGCAGATACGCAGTATTTT. Its translation: CASTPAADTQYF.

The chain joins TRBV12-3 or TRBV12-4 to TRBJ1-1; unclear D gene. The CDR3 loop spans 13 amino acids. V lost 7 bases and J lost 4, with 13 bases in between. DNA of the CDR3: TGTGCCAGCAACCGAGGGCCGGCCACTGAAGCTTTCTTT. It translates to CASNRGPATEAFF.

The V gene is TRBV27, the J gene TRBJ2-7; D gene uncertain. The ends were cut back, 4 bases at V and 0 bases at J, with 7 bases in the middle. Germline-derived CDR1 and CDR2 are MNHEY and SMNVEV (reference sequence). The CDR3 has 13 amino acids. CDR3 region: CASSSRSSYEQYF. The CDR3 coding sequence is TGTGCCAGCAGTTCCCGGAGCTCCTACGAGCAGTACTTC.

The rearrangement joins TRBV2 to TRBJ2-7; 7 nucleotides line up with TRBD1. This CDR3 region has 14 residues. The germline V gene encodes CDR1 SNHLY and CDR2 FYNNEI. V lost 7 bases and J lost 3; bases outside the gene matches: 9. Written as DNA, the CDR3 is TGTGCCAGCACCCTCGAGGGGGCCCTCTACGAGCAGTACTTC. The encoded protein is CASTLEGALYEQYF.

The rearrangement links TRBV28 to TRBJ2-5; possible D gene TRBD2, 5 bases. Trimming removed 2 bases at V and 2 bases at J, with 12 bases between. The CDR3 has 15 residues. CDR1 is MDHEN, CDR2 SYDVKM, per germline. The CDR3 sequence is CASSLLRVGQETQYF. As DNA, the CDR3 is TGTGCCAGCAGTTTACTGAGGGTAGGACAAGAGACCCAGTACTTC.

The CDR3 spells CATSRAPAGDRETQYF. In DNA, the CDR3 is TGTGCCACCAGCAGAGCTCCCGCGGGAGATCGGGAGACCCAGTACTTC. The rearrangement uses TRBV15 and TRBJ2-5; TRBD2 matches at 7 bases. The CDR3 contains 16 residues. Germline loops: CDR1 LNHNV, CDR2 YYDKDF (reference sequence). V was clipped by 1 base and J by 5 bases; unmatched bases: 10.

This chain uses TRBV2 with TRBJ2-3, with 9 bases lining up with TRBD1. The CDR3 length is 15 residues. CDR1 is SNHLY and CDR2 is FYNNEI in the germline V gene. After removal of 5 bases from V and 1 base from J, the junction contained 4 bases not matched to a gene. CDR3 sequence (DNA): TGTGCCAGCAGTTCGCGGACAGGGGGCACAGATACGCAGTATTTT. Translating gives CASSSRTGGTDTQYF.

This rearrangement joins TRBV2 to TRBJ1-1, with D possibly TRBD1 on 5 matching bases. The CDR3 runs to 17 residues. Trimming removed 7 bases at V and 3 bases at J, with 24 bases between. Per the germline V gene, CDR1 is SNHLY and CDR2 is FYNNEI. In DNA form, the CDR3 reads TGTGCCAGCACCAACCCGCGCCAGGGTACCTCTTACACTGAAGCTTTCTTT. Encoded protein: CASTNPRQGTSYTEAFF. The variable domain in full, with the rest retrieved from reference TRBV2 and TRBJ1-1, is EPEVTQTPSHQVTQMGQEVILRCVPISNHLYFYWYRQILGQKVEFLVSFYNNEISEKSEIFDDQFSVERPDGSNFTLKIRSTKLEDSAMYFCASTNPRQGTSYTEAFFGQGTRLTVV.

The chain links TRBV7-9 to TRBJ2-7; 10 bases fit TRBD2. V trimming: 4 bases; J trimming: 6 bases; junction bases outside the gene matches: 9. The CDR3 has 15 amino acids. Germline-derived CDR1 and CDR2 are SEHNR and FQNEAQ (reference sequence). In nucleotides, the CDR3 is TGTGCCAGCAGCTCCCCAGCGGGAGGGCCCCTCGAGCAGTACTTC. Its translation is CASSSPAGGPLEQYF.

Written as DNA, the CDR3 is TGTGCCAGCAGTCGGACAGGCCGAGGGAACAATGAGCAGTTCTTC. This encodes CASSRTGRGNNEQFF. This chain uses TRBV6-5 with TRBJ2-1; 7 bases agree with TRBD1. CDR3 length equals 15 residues. The germline gives CDR1 MNHEY, CDR2 SVGAGI. V was clipped by 5 bases and J by 5 bases; unmatched bases: 9.

The chain combines TRBV5-4 with TRBJ2-3; 7 positions match TRBD2. The CDR3 is made up of 16 amino acids. V lost 4 bases, J lost 3 bases, and 11 bases stayed unmatched. Germline assignment: CDR1 SGHNT and CDR2 YYREEE (reference sequence). The CDR3 spells CASSPGGGLDTDTQYF. CDR3 nucleotide sequence: TGTGCCAGCAGCCCCGGGGGAGGGTTGGATACAGATACGCAGTATTTT.

This chain uses TRBV10-2 with TRBJ1-1, with 8 positions matching TRBD1. V trimming: 2 bases; J trimming: 7 bases; junction bases outside the gene matches: 6. The germline gives CDR1 WSHSY, CDR2 SAAADI. The CDR3 length is 14 residues. The CDR3 sequence: CASSEGRGHIEAFF. Here the CDR3 DNA reads TGCGCCAGCAGTGAGGGCAGGGGGCATATTGAAGCTTTCTTT.

The chain employs TRBV5-1 and TRBJ2-5; TRBD1 matches at 7 bases. The CDR3 contains 14 residues. J lost 5 bases, V lost 5 bases, and 9 bases had no gene match. Looked up from germline, CDR1 is SGHRS and CDR2 is YFSETQ. The CDR3 protein is CASSTSGGRETQYF. In nucleotides, the CDR3 is TGCGCCAGCAGTACCTCAGGGGGTAGGGAGACCCAGTACTTC.

The chain uses TRBV18 and TRBJ2-1, with TRBD1 identical over 9 bases. CDR3 length: 15 residues. Trimming removed 3 bases from V and 4 bases from J; junction bases left unmatched: 4. Germline V gene lookup returns CDR1 KGHSH and CDR2 LQKENI. CDR3 coding DNA: TGTGCCAGCTCACCGTTGGACAGGGGATACAATGAGCAGTTCTTC. It yields the protein CASSPLDRGYNEQFF.

The chain links TRBV5-1 to TRBJ2-7, with 7 bases that match TRBD1. The CDR3 loop spans 15 amino acids. Germline CDR1 is SGHRS and CDR2 is YFSETQ. The V gene end was trimmed by 4 bases and the J gene end by 2 bases; junction bases not matched to a gene: 9. CDR3: CASSLSWDSPYEQYF. As DNA, the CDR3 is TGCGCCAGCAGCCTGAGTTGGGACAGTCCCTACGAGCAGTACTTC.